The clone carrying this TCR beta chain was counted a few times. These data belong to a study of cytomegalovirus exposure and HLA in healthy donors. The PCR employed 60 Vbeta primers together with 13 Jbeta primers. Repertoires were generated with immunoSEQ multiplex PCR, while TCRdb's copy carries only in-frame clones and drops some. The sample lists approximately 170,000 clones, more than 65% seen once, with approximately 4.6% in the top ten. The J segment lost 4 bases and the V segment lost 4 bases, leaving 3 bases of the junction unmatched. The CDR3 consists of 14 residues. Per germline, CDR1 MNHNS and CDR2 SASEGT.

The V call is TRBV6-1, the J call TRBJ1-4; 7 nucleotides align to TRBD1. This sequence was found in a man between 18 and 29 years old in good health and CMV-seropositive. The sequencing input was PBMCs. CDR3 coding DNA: TGTGCCAGCAGTGTCGGACAGGTTAATGAAAAACTGTTTTTT. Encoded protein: CASSVGQVNEKLFF.